This T cell receptor beta chain was observed in a study of post-analysis software for immune sequencing data (dated by TCRdb to between 2014 and 2017). Describing the broader study: Relapsing-remitting, secondary progressive and progressive-relapsing multiple sclerosis were recorded as disease courses, and subtype annotation was lacking for some patients. The multiple sclerosis patient repertoires were compared with about a dozen previously published healthy control repertoires from donors aged about 6 to 26 years. A subset of samples was prepared in parallel using single-end sample barcoding, then pooled and co-amplified after Illumina adapter ligation.

To demonstrate the VDJtools post-analysis software, TCR beta repertoires were profiled from the peripheral blood of 13 young patients with multiple sclerosis. The patients with multiple sclerosis were children and adolescents between roughly 6 and 15 years of age. The library was built by means of PCR. The sequencer was an Illumina HiSeq 2500. To reduce PCR and sequencing biases, unique molecular identifiers were incorporated into the TCR beta cDNA libraries. Every 1 to 10 million input T cells yielded around 500,000 cDNA molecules, meaning each molecule approximated one T cell. The same protocol used for the earlier healthy control dataset was applied to prepare and sequence the patient libraries. Samples belonging to the same batch were prepared together, multiplexed and sequenced on a shared HiSeq lane. On the authors' methods: Raw barcoded reads were processed with MIGEC, and single-read molecular identifier groups were discarded before consensus assembly and CDR3 extraction. Clonotype tables were post-analysed with VDJtools, normalizing diversity by down-sampling all datasets to the smallest sample size. Repertoire overlap clustering matched CDR3 amino acid but not nucleotide sequences to correct batch-related cross-sample contamination. TCRdb reanalyzed the raw reads on its own, using fastp at Q25 for trimming and MiXCR for clone calling, and kept in-frame beta chains. Entries that share a CDR3 protein sequence are merged under the most common genes and DNA. What appears here as the V and J calls and clone size reflects TCRdb's work, not the paper's. Recorded for this sample are about 770,000 distinct CDR3 sequences; 46% of them occurred a single time. Of the sample, 4.9% is held by the ten largest clones.

V drops 1 base and J drops 0 bases, leaving 13 bases in between. In the germline V gene, CDR1 corresponds to MNHEY and CDR2 to SVGEGT. The CDR3 holds 17 amino acids from the cysteine to the phenylalanine. The kept DNA is CDR3 alone, 51 bases in frame from the first base. With regard to this clonotype: The antigen this receptor binds is unknown. No per-base quality is available; no much larger clone lies one base away.

Study-level results and caveats: Significantly higher frequencies in patients than in controls were found for a few TRBV segments, including TRBV5-6, TRBV5-1 and TRBV20-1. The control group was slightly older than the multiple sclerosis patient group. Strong co-clustering of samples prepared in the same batch was shown by direct clustering with F measure, prompting a batch-effect correction. Normalized Chao1 diversity was significantly lower in multiple sclerosis patients than controls, suggesting substantial peripheral T-cell clonal expansion.

The receptor was derived from a girl aged 5 to 17 with multiple sclerosis. The sequenced material came from blood. Recombination linked TRBV6-2 or TRBV6-3 to TRBJ2-1; there is no confident call for the D gene. The DNA is TGTGCCAGCAGTTACTACAAACTCCCGAGCTCCTACAATGAGCAGTTCTTC. It is translated as CASSYYKLPSSYNEQFF.